This record covers a single T cell receptor beta chain. No antigen is known for it. TCRdb keeps only in-frame clones here, not all; method: immunoSEQ multiplex PCR. The sample lists around 50,000 clones, approximately 83% occurring once. The sample originates from a study of T cell responses to AZD1222 COVID-19 vaccine. Study conclusions and caveats: Donors, mostly white British, included more females; clonal diversity was possibly underestimated. Among those given AZD1222, only five to seven were seropositive at baseline. Repertoires were sampled only after the peak T cell response. Distributed over spike, vaccine-associated CD4 TCRs predominated at 160-218 and 743-854.

Germline loops: CDR1 LGHDT, CDR2 YNNKEL (reference sequence). This CDR3 has 15 residues. V was trimmed by 1 base and J by 2 bases, leaving 9 bases between them. The TCR sequence derives from an adult in good health. The genes are TRBV3-1 (or the pseudogene TRBV3-2) and TRBJ1-5; D gene unclear. Sequencing used peripheral blood, obtained on day 0 of AZD1222 vaccination. CDR3 nucleotide sequence: TGTGCCAGCAGCCAAGGCGGCTTCGGCAATCAGCCCCAGCATTTT. Amino acids: CASSQGGFGNQPQHF.